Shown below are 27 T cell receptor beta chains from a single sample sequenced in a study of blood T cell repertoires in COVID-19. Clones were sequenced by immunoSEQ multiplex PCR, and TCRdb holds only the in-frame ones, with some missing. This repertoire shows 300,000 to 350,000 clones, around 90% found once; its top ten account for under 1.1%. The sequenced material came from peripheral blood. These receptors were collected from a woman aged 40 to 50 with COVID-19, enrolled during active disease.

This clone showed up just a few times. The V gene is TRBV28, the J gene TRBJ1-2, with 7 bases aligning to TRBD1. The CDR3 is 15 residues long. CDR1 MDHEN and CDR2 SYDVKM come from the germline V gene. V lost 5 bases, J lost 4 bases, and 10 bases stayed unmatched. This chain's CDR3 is CASSETPTGPYGYTF. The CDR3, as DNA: TGTGCCAGCAGTGAAACCCCGACAGGGCCCTATGGCTACACCTTC.

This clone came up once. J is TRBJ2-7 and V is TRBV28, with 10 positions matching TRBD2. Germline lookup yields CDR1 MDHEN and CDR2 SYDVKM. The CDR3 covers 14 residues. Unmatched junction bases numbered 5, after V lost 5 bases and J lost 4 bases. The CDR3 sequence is CASSKAGGIYEQYF. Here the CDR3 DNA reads TGTGCCAGCAGTAAAGCGGGGGGGATTTACGAGCAGTACTTC.

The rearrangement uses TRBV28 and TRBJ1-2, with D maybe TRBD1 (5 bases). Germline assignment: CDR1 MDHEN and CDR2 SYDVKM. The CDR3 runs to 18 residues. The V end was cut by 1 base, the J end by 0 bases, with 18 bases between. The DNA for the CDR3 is TGTGCCAGCAGTTTATTCTCGACAGTGGGTCTCTCTAACTATGGCTACACCTTC. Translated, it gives CASSLFSTVGLSNYGYTF.

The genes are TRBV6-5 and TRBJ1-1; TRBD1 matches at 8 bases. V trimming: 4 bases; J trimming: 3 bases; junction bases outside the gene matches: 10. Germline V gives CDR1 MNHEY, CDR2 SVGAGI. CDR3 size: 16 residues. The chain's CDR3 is CASSSEQGERDTEAFF. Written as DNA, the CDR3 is TGTGCCAGCAGTTCAGAACAGGGGGAGAGGGACACTGAAGCTTTCTTT.

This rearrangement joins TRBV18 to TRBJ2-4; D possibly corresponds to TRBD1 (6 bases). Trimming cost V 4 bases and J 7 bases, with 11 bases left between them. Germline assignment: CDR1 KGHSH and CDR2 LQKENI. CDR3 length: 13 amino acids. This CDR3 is CASSLPGANIQYF. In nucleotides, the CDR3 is TGTGCCAGCTCACTTCCAGGGGCCAACATTCAGTACTTC.

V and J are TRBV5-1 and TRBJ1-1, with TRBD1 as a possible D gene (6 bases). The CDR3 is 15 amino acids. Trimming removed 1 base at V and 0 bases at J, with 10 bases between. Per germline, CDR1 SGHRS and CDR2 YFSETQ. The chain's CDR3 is CASSLRTEVNTEAFF. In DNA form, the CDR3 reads TGCGCCAGCAGCTTGCGGACAGAGGTGAACACTGAAGCTTTCTTT.

For the CDR3, the DNA is TGTGCCAGCAGTTTCCCGGGGGATCAGCCCCAGCATTTT. Translated, it gives CASSFPGDQPQHF. The chain has TRBV12-3 or TRBV12-4 and TRBJ1-5; D is possibly TRBD1 (5 bases). This CDR3 is 13 amino acids long. V was cut by 3 bases and J by 5 bases, with 8 bases left in between.

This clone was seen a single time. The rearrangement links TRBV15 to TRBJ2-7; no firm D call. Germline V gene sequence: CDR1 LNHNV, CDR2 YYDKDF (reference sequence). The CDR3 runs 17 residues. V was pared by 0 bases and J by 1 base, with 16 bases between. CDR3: CATSREIAAVSSYEQYF. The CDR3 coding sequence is TGTGCCACCAGCAGAGAGATCGCGGCGGTATCGTCCTACGAGCAGTACTTC. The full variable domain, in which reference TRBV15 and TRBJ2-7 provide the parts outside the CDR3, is DAMVIQNPRYQVTQFGKPVTLSCSQTLNHNVMYWYQQKSSQAPKLLFHYYDKDFNNEADTPDNFQSRRPNTSFCFLDIRSPGLGDTAMYLCATSREIAAVSSYEQYFGPGTRLTVT.

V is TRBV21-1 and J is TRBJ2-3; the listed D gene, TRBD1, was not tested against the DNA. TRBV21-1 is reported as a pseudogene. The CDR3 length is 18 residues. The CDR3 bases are TGTGCCAGCAGCAAATCGAGAAACGGACAGGGCCTTACAGATACGCAGTATTTT. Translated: CASSKSRNGQGLTDTQYF.

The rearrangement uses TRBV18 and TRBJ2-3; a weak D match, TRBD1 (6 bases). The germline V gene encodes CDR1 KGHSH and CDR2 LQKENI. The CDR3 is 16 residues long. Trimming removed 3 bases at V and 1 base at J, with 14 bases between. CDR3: CASSPTHSGGTDTQYF. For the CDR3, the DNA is TGTGCCAGCTCACCCACGCACTCAGGGGGCACAGATACGCAGTATTTT. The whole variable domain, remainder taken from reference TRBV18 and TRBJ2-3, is NAGVMQNPRHLVRRRGQEARLRCSPMKGHSHVYWYRQLPEEGLKFMVYLQKENIIDESGMPKERFSAEFPKEGPSILRIQQVVRGDSAAYFCASSPTHSGGTDTQYFGPGTRLTVL.

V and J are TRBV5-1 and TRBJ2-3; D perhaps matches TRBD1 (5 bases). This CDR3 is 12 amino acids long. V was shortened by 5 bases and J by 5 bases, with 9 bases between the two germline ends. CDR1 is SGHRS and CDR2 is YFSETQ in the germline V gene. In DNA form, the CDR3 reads TGCGCCAGCAGGGCTACAGGAGATACGCAGTATTTT. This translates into CASRATGDTQYF.

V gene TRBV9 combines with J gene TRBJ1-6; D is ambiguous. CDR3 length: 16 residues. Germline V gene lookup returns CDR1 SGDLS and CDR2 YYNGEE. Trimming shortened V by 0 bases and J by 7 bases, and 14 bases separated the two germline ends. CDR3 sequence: CASSVGSQAENSPLHF. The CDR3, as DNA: TGTGCCAGCAGCGTAGGTTCCCAGGCCGAGAATTCACCCCTCCACTTT.

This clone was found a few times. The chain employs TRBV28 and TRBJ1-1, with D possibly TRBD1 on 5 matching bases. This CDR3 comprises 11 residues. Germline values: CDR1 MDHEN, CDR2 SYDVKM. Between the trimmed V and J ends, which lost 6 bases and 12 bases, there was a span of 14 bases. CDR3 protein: CASSLGASTFF. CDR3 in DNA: TGTGCCAGCAGCCTAGGGGCCTCGACTTTCTTT.

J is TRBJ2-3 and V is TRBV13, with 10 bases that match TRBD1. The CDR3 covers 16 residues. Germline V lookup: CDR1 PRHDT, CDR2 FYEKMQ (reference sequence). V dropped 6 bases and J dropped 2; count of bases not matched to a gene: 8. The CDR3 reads CASSSRTGGATDTQYF. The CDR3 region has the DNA TGTGCCAGCAGTTCCCGGACAGGGGGTGCCACAGATACGCAGTATTTT. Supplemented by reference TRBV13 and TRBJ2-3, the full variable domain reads AAGVIQSPRHLIKEKRETATLKCYPIPRHDTVYWYQQGPGQDPQFLISFYEKMQSDKGSIPDRFSAQQFSDYHSELNMSSLELGDSALYFCASSSRTGGATDTQYFGPGTRLTVL.

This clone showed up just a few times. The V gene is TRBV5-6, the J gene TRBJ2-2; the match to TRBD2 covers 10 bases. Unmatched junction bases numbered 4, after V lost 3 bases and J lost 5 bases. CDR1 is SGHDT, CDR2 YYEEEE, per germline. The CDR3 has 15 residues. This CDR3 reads CASSWIAGGTGELFF. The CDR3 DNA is TGTGCCAGCAGCTGGATAGCGGGAGGAACCGGGGAGCTGTTTTTT.

The CDR3 sequence is CASSFDTLAPQHF. The CDR3 DNA is TGTGCCAGCAGCTTCGACACCCTCGCGCCCCAGCATTTT. This chain joins TRBV5-5 and TRBJ1-5; D not certain. Germline CDR1 reads SGHKS; CDR2 reads YYEKEE (reference sequence). CDR3 length: 13 amino acids. Trimming took off 2 bases at V and 9 bases at J, with 12 bases between the two ends.

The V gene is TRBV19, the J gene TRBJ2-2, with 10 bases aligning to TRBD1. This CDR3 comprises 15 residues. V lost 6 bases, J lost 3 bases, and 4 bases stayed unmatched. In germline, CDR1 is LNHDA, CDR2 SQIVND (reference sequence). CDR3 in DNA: TGTGCCAGTAGCCACGGACAGGGGGACACCGGGGAGCTGTTTTTT. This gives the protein CASSHGQGDTGELFF.

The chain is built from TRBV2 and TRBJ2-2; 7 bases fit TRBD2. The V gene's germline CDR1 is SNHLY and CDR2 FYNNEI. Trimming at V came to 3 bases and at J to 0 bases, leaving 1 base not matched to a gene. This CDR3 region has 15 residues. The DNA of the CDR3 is TGTGCCAGCAGTGAGGGACTACCGAACACCGGGGAGCTGTTTTTT. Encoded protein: CASSEGLPNTGELFF.

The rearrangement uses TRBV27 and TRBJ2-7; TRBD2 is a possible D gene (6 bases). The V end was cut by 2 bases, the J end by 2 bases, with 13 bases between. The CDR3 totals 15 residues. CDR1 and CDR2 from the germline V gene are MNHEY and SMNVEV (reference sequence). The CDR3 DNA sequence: TGTGCCAGCAGTTTAAGTGGTGAGCGGGCCTACGAGCAGTACTTC. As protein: CASSLSGERAYEQYF.

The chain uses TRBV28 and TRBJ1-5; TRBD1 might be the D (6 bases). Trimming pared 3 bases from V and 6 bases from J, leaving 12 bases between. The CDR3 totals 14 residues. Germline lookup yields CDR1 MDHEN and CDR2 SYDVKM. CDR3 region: CASSFSGAVQPQHF. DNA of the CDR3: TGTGCCAGCAGTTTTTCAGGGGCGGTTCAGCCCCAGCATTTT.

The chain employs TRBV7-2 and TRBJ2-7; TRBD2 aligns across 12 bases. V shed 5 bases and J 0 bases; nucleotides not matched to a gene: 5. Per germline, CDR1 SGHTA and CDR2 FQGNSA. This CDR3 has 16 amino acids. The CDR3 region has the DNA TGTGCCAGCAGCCGCACTAGCGGGAGGACCTCCTACGAGCAGTACTTC. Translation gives CASSRTSGRTSYEQYF.

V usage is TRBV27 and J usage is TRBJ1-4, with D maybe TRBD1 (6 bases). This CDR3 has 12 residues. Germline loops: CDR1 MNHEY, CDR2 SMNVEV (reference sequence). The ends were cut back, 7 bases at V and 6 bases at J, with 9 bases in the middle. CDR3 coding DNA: TGTGCCAGCATTCCAGGGGATGAAAAACTGTTTTTT. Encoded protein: CASIPGDEKLFF. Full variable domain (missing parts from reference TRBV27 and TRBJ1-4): EAQVTQNPRYLITVTGKKLTVTCSQNMNHEYMSWYRQDPGLGLRQIYYSMNVEVTDKGDVPEGYKVSRKEKRNFPLILESPSPNQTSLYFCASIPGDEKLFFGSGTQLSVL.

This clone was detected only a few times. CDR3 amino acids: CASSPTDSPSPLHF. DNA of the CDR3: TGTGCCAGCAGCCCAACGGACAGTCCATCACCCCTCCACTTT. V is TRBV9 and J is TRBJ1-6; D possibly corresponds to TRBD1 (6 bases). Germline values: CDR1 SGDLS, CDR2 YYNGEE. The CDR3 totals 14 residues. With 4 bases removed from V and 10 bases from J, the gap between germline ends came to 15 bases.

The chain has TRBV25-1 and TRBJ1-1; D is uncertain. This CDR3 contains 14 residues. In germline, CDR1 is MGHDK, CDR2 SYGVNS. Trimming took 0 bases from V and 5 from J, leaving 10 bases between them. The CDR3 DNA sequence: TGTGCCAGCAGTGAATATGCCCGGGGTACTGAAGCTTTCTTT. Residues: CASSEYARGTEAFF.

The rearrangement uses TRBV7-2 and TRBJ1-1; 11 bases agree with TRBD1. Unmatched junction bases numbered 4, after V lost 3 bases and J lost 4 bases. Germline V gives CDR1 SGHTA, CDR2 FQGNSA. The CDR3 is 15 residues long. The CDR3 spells CASSFPGTGGTEAFF. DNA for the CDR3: TGTGCCAGCAGCTTCCCCGGGACAGGGGGCACTGAAGCTTTCTTT. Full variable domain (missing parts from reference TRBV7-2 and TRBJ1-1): GAGVSQSPSNKVTEKGKDVELRCDPISGHTALYWYRQSLGQGLEFLIYFQGNSAPDKSGLPSDRFSAERTGGSVSTLTIQRTQQEDSAVYLCASSFPGTGGTEAFFGQGTRLTVV.

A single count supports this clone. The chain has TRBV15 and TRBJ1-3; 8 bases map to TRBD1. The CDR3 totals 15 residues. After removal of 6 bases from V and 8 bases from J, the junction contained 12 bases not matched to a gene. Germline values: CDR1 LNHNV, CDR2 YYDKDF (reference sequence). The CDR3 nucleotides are TGTGCCACCAGACAAGACAGGGGATGGGATGACACCATATATTTT. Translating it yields CATRQDRGWDDTIYF.

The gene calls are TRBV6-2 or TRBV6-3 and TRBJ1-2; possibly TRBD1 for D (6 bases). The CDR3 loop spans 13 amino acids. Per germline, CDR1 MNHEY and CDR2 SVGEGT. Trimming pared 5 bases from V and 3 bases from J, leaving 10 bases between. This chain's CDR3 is CASSVRGDYGYTF. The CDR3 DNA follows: TGTGCCAGCAGTGTCAGGGGTGACTATGGCTACACCTTC.